This entry concerns a single T cell receptor beta chain. Antigen unknown. The CDR3 loop spans 16 amino acids. Germline-derived CDR1 and CDR2 are SGHRS and YFSETQ. Unmatched junction bases numbered 12, after V lost 7 bases and J lost 3 bases. These data belong to a study of response to subunit inactivated influenza vaccine. Study-wide results and limits: Authors suggested that a seasonal influenza vaccination recruits few new T cells each time.

TCRdb independently ran MiXCR on the RT-PCR reads; one entry per CDR3 protein. This repertoire shows about 500,000 distinct CDR3 sequences, about 15% found once; its top ten account for roughly 3.1%. J is TRBJ2-2 and V is TRBV5-1, with 7 bases matching TRBD1. The material sequenced was CD4+ T cells sorted from PBMCs, taken around 25 months after vaccination. The receptor was derived from a man aged 50 to 75 who received an inactivated influenza vaccine. CDR3 coding DNA: TGCGCCAGCGCCCCATTGTCGGGACAGTACACCGGGGAGCTGTTTTTT. This translates into CASAPLSGQYTGELFF.